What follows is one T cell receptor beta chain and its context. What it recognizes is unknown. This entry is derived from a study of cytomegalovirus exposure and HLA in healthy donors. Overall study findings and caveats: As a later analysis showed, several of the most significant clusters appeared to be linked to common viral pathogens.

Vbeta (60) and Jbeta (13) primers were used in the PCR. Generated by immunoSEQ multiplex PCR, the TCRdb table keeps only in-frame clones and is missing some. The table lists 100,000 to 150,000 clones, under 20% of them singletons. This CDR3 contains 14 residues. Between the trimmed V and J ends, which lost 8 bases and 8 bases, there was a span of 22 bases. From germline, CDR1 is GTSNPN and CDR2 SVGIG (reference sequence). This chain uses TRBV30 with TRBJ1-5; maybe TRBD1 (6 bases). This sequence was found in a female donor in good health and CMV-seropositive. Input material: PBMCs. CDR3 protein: CARGGMRGLKPQHF. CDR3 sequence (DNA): TGTGCCCGAGGTGGTATGAGGGGGTTAAAGCCCCAGCATTTT.